The 13 T cell receptor beta chains given below trace back to one sample, sequenced in a study of a mutant IDH1 vaccine in newly diagnosed glioma. Some clones are missing from TCRdb's copy, which holds only in-frame ones; the method was immunoSEQ multiplex PCR. The sample holds about 68,000 clones, 84% seen once. Their antigens are not known. Time point here: week 35, safety follow-up. Each dose delivered 300 ug of mutant IDH1 20-mer peptide subcutaneously with imiquimod. The input for sequencing was PBMCs, taken from a glioma patient whose treatment included an IDH1 peptide vaccine. The receptors originated from a man between 18 and 35 years old with glioma.

The chain couples TRBV7-3 to TRBJ1-1, with a weak D call TRBD1 (5 bases). V gave up 0 bases and J gave up 4 bases, with 12 bases separating them. The germline V gene encodes CDR1 SGHTA and CDR2 FQGTGA. The CDR3 covers 15 residues. CDR3 sequence: CASSLTPLGGTEAFF. In DNA form, the CDR3 reads TGTGCCAGCAGCTTAACCCCGCTTGGGGGCACTGAAGCTTTCTTT.

This chain connects TRBV19 to TRBJ1-2; tentatively, D is TRBD1 (6 bases). The V and J ends lost 8 bases and 5 bases respectively, with 12 bases between them. The CDR3 covers 12 residues. Germline values: CDR1 LNHDA, CDR2 SQIVND (reference sequence). The CDR3 region has the DNA TGTGCCAGTTCGGACAGATATTATGGCTACACCTTC. The encoded protein is CASSDRYYGYTF.

The chain employs TRBV5-6 and TRBJ1-2; no clear D gene. V dropped 2 bases and J dropped 6 bases, with 11 bases sitting between them. CDR1 SGHDT and CDR2 YYEEEE come from the germline V gene. The CDR3 consists of 13 residues. The CDR3 region is CASSFGVANGYTF. The CDR3 coding sequence is TGTGCCAGCAGCTTTGGAGTGGCGAATGGCTACACCTTC.

The rearrangement uses TRBV28 and TRBJ1-2; possible D gene TRBD1, 5 bases. The length of the CDR3 is 16 residues. CDR1 and CDR2 (germline): MDHEN, SYDVKM. V was pared by 4 bases and J by 1 base, with 16 bases between. The CDR3 sequence: CASSSPGGILNYGYTF. CDR3 bases: TGTGCCAGCAGTTCCCCCGGGGGGATACTTAACTATGGCTACACCTTC.

The chain links TRBV5-1 to TRBJ2-3, with D perhaps TRBD1 (6 bases). V lost 4 bases, J lost 3 bases, and 15 bases lay in between. CDR1 is SGHRS, CDR2 YFSETQ, per germline. The CDR3 is made up of 15 amino acids. The CDR3 DNA sequence: TGCGCCAGCAGCACCAAGGGGGTAAGAACAGATACGCAGTATTTT. Encoded protein: CASSTKGVRTDTQYF.

The chain joins TRBV7-2 to TRBJ2-7; D possibly uses TRBD1 or TRBD2 (6 bases each). The CDR3 contains 14 residues. The V gene lost 3 bases and the J gene lost 6 bases, with 15 bases spanning the gap. Germline CDR1 SGHTA, CDR2 FQGNSA. CDR3 amino acids: CASSFAGVSGEQYF. CDR3 coding DNA: TGTGCCAGCAGCTTCGCAGGGGTTAGCGGCGAGCAGTACTTC. Full variable domain (rest looked up from reference TRBV7-2 and TRBJ2-7): GAGVSQSPSNKVTEKGKDVELRCDPISGHTALYWYRQSLGQGLEFLIYFQGNSAPDKSGLPSDRFSAERTGGSVSTLTIQRTQQEDSAVYLCASSFAGVSGEQYFGPGTRLTVT.

V is TRBV4-3 and J is TRBJ1-1; no firm D call. V gave up 0 bases and J gave up 0 bases, with 8 bases separating them. There are 15 residues in the CDR3. CDR1 is LGHNA and CDR2 is YSLEER in the germline V gene. For the CDR3, the DNA is TGCGCCAGCAGCCAAGATGCAGTATTGAACACTGAAGCTTTCTTT. Protein product: CASSQDAVLNTEAFF.

The chain joins TRBV5-1 to TRBJ2-3, with D unclear. The germline V and J ends were trimmed by 4 bases and 5 bases, with 8 bases remaining between them. The CDR3 length is 12 residues. The germline gives CDR1 SGHRS, CDR2 YFSETQ. CDR3 sequence reads: CASSPQRDTQYF. CDR3 DNA: TGCGCCAGCAGCCCACAGAGAGATACGCAGTATTTT.

The chain employs TRBV10-3 and TRBJ2-5; 8 bases fit TRBD2. Germline CDR1 ENHRY, CDR2 SYGVKD. The CDR3 loop spans 15 amino acids. The junction had 7 bases not matched to a gene; V was cut back by 3 bases and J by 4 bases. CDR3 region: CAISDPGGGRETQYF. CDR3 nucleotides: TGTGCCATCAGTGATCCGGGGGGGGGAAGAGAGACCCAGTACTTC.

The CDR3 DNA reads as TGTGCCACCAGCAGAGGAGGACAGGGGCCCTCCTACGAGCAGTACTTC. Translating it yields CATSRGGQGPSYEQYF. The chain combines TRBV15 with TRBJ2-7; 9 bases fit TRBD1. Germline V gives CDR1 LNHNV, CDR2 YYDKDF (reference sequence). Trimming cost V 1 base and J 0 bases; bases outside gene matches: 4. This CDR3 has 16 residues. Full variable domain (outside the CDR3, taken from reference TRBV15 and TRBJ2-7): DAMVIQNPRYQVTQFGKPVTLSCSQTLNHNVMYWYQQKSSQAPKLLFHYYDKDFNNEADTPDNFQSRRPNTSFCFLDIRSPGLGDTAMYLCATSRGGQGPSYEQYFGPGTRLTVT.

This clone came up a few times. The chain employs TRBV29-1 and TRBJ1-5; D is possibly TRBD1 (6 bases). The germline V gene has CDR1 SQVTM and CDR2 ANQGSEA. CDR3 size: 12 residues. V lost 5 bases to trimming and J lost 4 bases, with 9 bases between them. The CDR3 sequence is CSVQQGNQPQHF. CDR3 bases: TGCAGCGTTCAGCAGGGGAATCAGCCCCAGCATTTT.

This clone was observed once. V is TRBV10-3 and J is TRBJ1-1; 8 bases are shared with TRBD1. Per germline, CDR1 ENHRY and CDR2 SYGVKD. This CDR3 has 13 amino acids. Trimming removed 6 bases from V and 7 bases from J; junction bases left unmatched: 7. The CDR3 region has the DNA TGTGCCATCAGCCGACAGGGGATAGATGAAGCTTTCTTT. Protein: CAISRQGIDEAFF.

This clone was observed a single time. The chain carries TRBV18 and TRBJ1-1; D is undetermined. Trimming cost V 4 bases and J 3 bases, with 3 bases left between them. From germline, CDR1 is KGHSH and CDR2 LQKENI. The CDR3 has 11 amino acids. CDR3 nucleotides: TGTGCCAGCTCACGGGACACTGAAGCTTTCTTT. Its translation: CASSRDTEAFF.